This T cell receptor (beta chain) emerged from a study of cytotoxic CD8 clonotypes in ibrutinib-treated CLL (dated by TCRdb to 2020 to 2023). With regard to the full study: In this cohort, around 15 patients were treatment-naive and more than 9 were relapsed/refractory, while 17 to 18 had unmutated IGHV. Partial responses were observed in about 25 patients and complete responses in 2; after a median follow-up of 68 months, remission was maintained in around 14 patients and progression was observed in approximately 12. Response samples were obtained after a median of approximately eleven months of treatment, with a range of roughly 6 to 40 months. An average of roughly 270,000 productive templates and 94,082 productive rearrangements was obtained per sample. Of the approximately 94 people in the trial, roughly 27 had longitudinal samples available. Cryopreserved peripheral blood mononuclear cells were collected at three points: before therapy, at response, and at either sustained remission or disease progression. Every sample from remission and from progressive disease was obtained while the patients were still on ibrutinib. General conclusions and limits of the study: Baseline clonality exceeded that of age-matched healthy donors and correlated strongly with circulating CD8+ T-cell counts. Public clonotypes were rare and either shrank or stayed stable during treatment, and the rise in clonality at ibrutinib response reflected expansion of private clonotypes. Sampling times were not matched between patients in sustained remission and patients whose disease was progressing, and lymph node repertoires were not examined. An increase in clonality was observed at ibrutinib response, with clonality remaining stable during sustained remission and falling back toward baseline at progression.

Explained via the paper, the time point label denotes: 12 months on ibrutinib. For TCR beta library preparation, around 2 micrograms of genomic DNA were isolated from cryopreserved PBMCs. High-throughput TCR beta sequencing was performed on longitudinal blood samples from CLL patients receiving ibrutinib monotherapy. The patients were enrolled in a single-center, open-label phase 2 trial of ibrutinib monotherapy. A MiSeq instrument was used for deep resolution sequencing, which targeted depths ranging from 1 in 1 million up to 1 in 200,000 T cells, with coverage averaging 10x for each clonotype. The immunoSEQ hsTCRB Kit was used to generate the TCR beta libraries. On the study's bioinformatics: ImmunoSEQ Data Assistant and ImmunoSEQ Analyzer were used for data analysis, and V, D and J genes were assigned according to IMGT definitions. Clonality, with values ranging from 0 to 1, was calculated as one minus the normalized Shannon entropy of productive rearrangement frequencies. Public clonotype analysis was restricted to overrepresented clonotypes comprising at least 0.05% of each patient's repertoire. About a dozen age-matched healthy donor repertoires from immuneACCESS served as clonality controls. The table was pulled from immuneACCESS by TCRdb, which kept in-frame rearrangements only. Such tables lose some clones; where checked, under half of the loss comes from unresolved V genes, and the rest has no known cause. The V and J calls and clone size are taken from that table; D and trimming were inferred from the DNA. Present in this sample are around 200,000 clones, more than 65% of which were seen just once. The ten largest clones add up to about 6% of the sample.

From cysteine to phenylalanine, the CDR3 is 14 amino acids long. Only the CDR3 part of the read is kept: 42 bases, read in frame from the first base. Between the V and J ends, shortened by 5 bases and 5 bases respectively, the junction contains 13 bases. The CDR1 and CDR2 encoded by the germline V gene (reference sequence) are LNHDA and SQIVND. Of note for this clone: The antigen it binds to is not known. Base qualities are missing; no much larger clone stands one base away.

The sequences come from PBMCs, collected after 12 months of ibrutinib treatment. The chain uses TRBV19 and TRBJ2-1, and perhaps TRBD2 as D gene, on 5 matching bases. This receptor was taken from a human donor with chronic lymphocytic leukemia. This receptor carries the CDR3 CASSSIFGNNEQFF. The DNA sequence is as follows: TGTGCCAGTAGTTCTATTTTCGGGAACAATGAGCAGTTCTTC.